This passage covers 28 T cell receptor beta chains from one sample sequenced in a study of T cell repertoires in cytomegalovirus infection. Each CDR3 protein gets one entry after TCRdb re-called the reads with MiXCR. The sample includes about 700,000 distinct CDR3 sequences, roughly 30% of them seen just once. Antigens of these TCRs are unknown. Specimen: cultured PBMCs, collected from culture after CMV antigen stimulation. These receptors came from a human donor in good health (CMV status not recorded). Some clones in this sample may be carry-over from other donors' samples.

The sample holds a few counts of this clonotype. V is TRBV19 and J is TRBJ1-5; no clear D gene. V was pared by 6 bases and J by 3 bases, with 15 bases between. Germline V lookup: CDR1 LNHDA, CDR2 SQIVND (reference sequence). The CDR3 runs to 15 residues. The CDR3 reads CASRGLGGPNQPQHF. CDR3 coding DNA: TGTGCCAGTAGGGGTCTTGGAGGTCCCAATCAGCCCCAGCATTTT.

This clonotype was detected only a few times. This chain joins TRBV12-3 or TRBV12-4 and TRBJ2-3, with 7 bases lining up with TRBD2. V was pared by 3 bases and J by 0 bases, with 3 bases of the junction left unmatched. The CDR3 spans 15 residues. CDR3 nucleotide sequence: TGTGCCAGCAGTTTTGCCGGGGGGAGCACAGATACGCAGTATTTT. It translates to CASSFAGGSTDTQYF.

The chain links TRBV5-4 to TRBJ2-1, with D maybe TRBD2 (6 bases). Trimming stripped 4 bases from V and 4 bases from J, with 12 bases between. The CDR3 sequence is 14 residues long. Germline CDR1 reads SGHNT; CDR2 reads YYREEE (reference sequence). The CDR3 spells CASSPGGDYNEQFF. In DNA form, the CDR3 reads TGTGCCAGCAGCCCTGGAGGGGATTACAATGAGCAGTTCTTC.

This rearrangement joins TRBV20-1 to TRBJ1-1, with 8 bases identical to TRBD1. V lost 5 bases, J lost 1 base, and 6 bases stayed unmatched. In germline, CDR1 is DFQATT, CDR2 SNEGSKA (reference sequence). The CDR3 loop spans 14 amino acids. CDR3 loop: CSAQTGTGNTEAFF. As DNA, the CDR3 is TGCAGTGCTCAGACCGGGACAGGGAACACTGAAGCTTTCTTT.

This clonotype occurred a few times. The chain uses TRBV7-9 and TRBJ1-1; 10 nucleotides agree with TRBD1. The V segment lost 5 bases and the J segment 5 bases; nucleotides outside the gene matches: 8. The CDR3 covers 15 residues. CDR1 and CDR2 from the germline V gene are SEHNR and FQNEAQ (reference sequence). The CDR3 loop reads CASSIPGQGMTEAFF. The CDR3 DNA reads as TGTGCCAGCAGCATCCCGGGACAGGGGATGACTGAAGCTTTCTTT.

The V call is TRBV5-5, the J call TRBJ2-1; 12 bases agree with TRBD2. V was clipped by 4 bases and J by 6 bases; unmatched bases: 8. This CDR3 region has 16 residues. Germline CDR1 reads SGHKS; CDR2 reads YYEKEE (reference sequence). CDR3 sequence (DNA): TGTGCCAGCAGCGGCCCGGGACTAGCGGGTCTCAATGAGCAGTTCTTC. This gives the protein CASSGPGLAGLNEQFF.

This clonotype showed up just a few times. This sequence joins TRBV12-3 or TRBV12-4 and TRBJ2-7; TRBD2 is a possible D gene (6 bases). The CDR3 is made up of 14 amino acids. Trimming shortened V by 3 bases and J by 2 bases, and 11 bases separated the two germline ends. In nucleotides, the CDR3 is TGTGCCAGCAGTTTGGCGGGGTTCACCTACGAGCAGTACTTC. This translates into CASSLAGFTYEQYF.

A few counts support this clonotype. J is TRBJ2-5 and V is TRBV7-6; perhaps TRBD2 as D (6 bases). Germline values: CDR1 SGHVS, CDR2 FNYEAQ. V lost 5 bases to trimming and J lost 5 bases, with 12 bases between them. The CDR3 contains 13 residues. The CDR3 sequence is CASSEPRGETQYF. The DNA of the CDR3 is TGTGCCAGCAGCGAGCCCCGGGGGGAGACCCAGTACTTC.

On this clonotype itself: Mismatch with germline at one junction end may stem from a read error. CDR3 in DNA: TGTGCCAACAGCTTACTGGGTAGGGACACTGAAGCTTTCTTT. This gives the protein CANSLLGRDTEAFF. This chain links TRBV7-6 with TRBJ1-1; D gene uncertain. In germline, CDR1 is SGHVS, CDR2 FNYEAQ. This CDR3 has 14 amino acids.

This clonotype has a handful of counts. The rearrangement uses TRBV10-3 and TRBJ2-2; 9 bases fit TRBD2. Germline V gene data show CDR1 as ENHRY and CDR2 as SYGVKD. Losses at the gene ends were 7 bases for V and 1 base for J; bases not matched to a gene: 4. The CDR3 has 15 residues. The CDR3, as DNA: TGTGCCATCACGATGACTAGCGGGAACACCGGGGAGCTGTTTTTT. Its translation: CAITMTSGNTGELFF.

The rearrangement uses TRBV2 and TRBJ1-2, with D perhaps TRBD1 (5 bases). The CDR3 is 13 residues long. With 4 bases removed from V and 3 bases from J, the gap between germline ends came to 9 bases. Germline V gene data show CDR1 as SNHLY and CDR2 as FYNNEI. In DNA, the CDR3 is TGTGCCAGCAGTGCCGACAGCTACTATGGCTACACCTTC. It specifies CASSADSYYGYTF.

This clonotype was counted a few times. The chain is built from TRBV6-6 and TRBJ2-3; a possible D gene is TRBD1 (6 bases). The CDR3 totals 15 residues. V was pared by 2 bases and J by 2 bases, with 11 bases between. Germline V lookup: CDR1 MNHNY, CDR2 SVGAGI (reference sequence). The CDR3 is CASSYEGVLTDTQYF. As DNA, the CDR3 is TGTGCCAGCAGTTACGAGGGGGTTCTCACAGATACGCAGTATTTT.

This clonotype was detected ten times or more. The genes are TRBV12-3 or TRBV12-4 and TRBJ2-2; TRBD2 agrees at 14 bases. This CDR3 is built from 19 residues. V was pared by 2 bases and J by 2 bases, with 7 bases of the junction left unmatched. The CDR3 DNA follows: TGTGCCAGCAGTTTAAGGACTAGCGGGAGGAGGGTCAACACCGGGGAGCTGTTTTTT. It yields the protein CASSLRTSGRRVNTGELFF.

This chain uses TRBV5-1 with TRBJ1-5, with a tentative D call TRBD1 (6 bases). Germline-derived CDR1 and CDR2 are SGHRS and YFSETQ. The V and J ends lost 0 bases and 0 bases respectively, with 10 bases between them. The CDR3 contains 16 residues. The CDR3 protein is CASSLEAGDSNQPQHF. CDR3 bases: TGCGCCAGCAGCTTGGAGGCAGGGGATAGCAATCAGCCCCAGCATTTT.

This clonotype is a singleton in its sample. This chain connects TRBV29-1 to TRBJ2-1, with 9 positions matching TRBD1. The junction had 10 bases not matched to a gene; V was cut back by 6 bases and J by 7 bases. This CDR3 has 14 amino acids. Germline loops: CDR1 SQVTM, CDR2 ANQGSEA. CDR3 nucleotide sequence: TGCAGCGTCCCCAGGGGACAGGGTTGGAATGAGCAGTTCTTC. This codes for CSVPRGQGWNEQFF.

In its sample, this clonotype was seen a few times. The chain combines TRBV6-2 or TRBV6-3 with TRBJ1-1; a weak D match, TRBD1 (5 bases). CDR3 size: 12 residues. Germline V gene data show CDR1 as MNHEY and CDR2 as SVGEGT. V lost 10 bases and J 11 bases, leaving 20 bases between the germline ends. The CDR3 DNA is TGTGCCACCGTACCGGGACCTAACCTGGCTTTCTTT. This gives the protein CATVPGPNLAFF.

The genes are TRBV5-1 and TRBJ1-1; D perhaps matches TRBD1 (5 bases). The V end was cut by 0 bases, the J end by 8 bases, with 14 bases between. The CDR3 totals 14 residues. Germline CDR1 reads SGHRS; CDR2 reads YFSETQ. CDR3 amino acids: CASSLVVGGVEAFF. CDR3 in DNA: TGCGCCAGCAGCTTGGTGGTCGGGGGAGTAGAAGCTTTCTTT.

V is TRBV15 and J is TRBJ1-5; D remains ambiguous. V was cut by 3 bases and J by 7 bases, with 13 bases left in between. The CDR3 sequence is 14 residues long. The germline V gene encodes CDR1 LNHNV and CDR2 YYDKDF (reference sequence). This CDR3 reads CATSSAVTIQPQHF. As DNA, the CDR3 is TGTGCCACCAGCAGTGCCGTTACAATCCAGCCCCAGCATTTT.

The chain uses TRBV12-3 or TRBV12-4 and TRBJ2-7, with D maybe TRBD1 (5 bases). The CDR3 is 15 amino acids. V lost 7 bases and J 0 bases, leaving 16 bases between the germline ends. The CDR3 sequence: CASTIGAGYSYEQYF. DNA of the CDR3: TGTGCCAGCACAATAGGGGCAGGGTACTCCTACGAGCAGTACTTC.

The sample holds many counts of this clonotype. V gene TRBV6-1 combines with J gene TRBJ2-7; either TRBD1 or TRBD2 may fit D (5 bases each). Germline values: CDR1 MNHNS, CDR2 SASEGT. The CDR3 contains 14 residues. V was cut by 3 bases and J by 1 base, with 10 bases left in between. CDR3 DNA sequence: TGTGCCAGCAGTGAGGGACCTATATCCTACGAGCAGTACTTC. Its protein product is CASSEGPISYEQYF.

Notes on this clonotype: Sequence at one end of the junction differs from germline and may be a read error. The chain carries TRBV11-3 and TRBJ2-5, with unresolved D. The CDR3 consists of 13 residues. Per germline, CDR1 SGHNT and CDR2 YENEEA. The DNA of the CDR3 is TGTGCCAGCAGCTTATACCAGCAAGGGACCCAGTACTTC. Protein sequence: CASSLYQQGTQYF.

The V call is TRBV7-6, the J call TRBJ2-3, with a weak D call TRBD2 (6 bases). Trimming removed 1 base at V and 7 bases at J, with 15 bases between. This CDR3 has 15 amino acids. The germline CDR1 and CDR2 sequences are SGHVS and FNYEAQ. CDR3 protein: CASSLERENPYTQYF. The CDR3, as DNA: TGTGCCAGCAGCTTAGAACGGGAGAACCCCTATACGCAGTATTTT.

The chain uses TRBV7-2 and TRBJ1-6; 10 bases align to TRBD1. CDR1 is SGHTA and CDR2 is FQGNSA in the germline V gene. CDR3 length: 16 amino acids. With 0 bases clipped from V and 6 bases from J, the junction kept 2 bases outside the gene matches. The CDR3 DNA sequence: TGTGCCAGCAGCTTAGCGACAGGGGGCGTTAATTCACCCCTCCACTTT. The encoded protein is CASSLATGGVNSPLHF.

The V gene is TRBV20-1, the J gene TRBJ2-7; 8 positions agree with TRBD2. This CDR3 has 13 residues. With 5 bases clipped from V and 4 bases from J, the junction kept 7 bases outside the gene matches. CDR1 is DFQATT and CDR2 is SNEGSKA in the germline V gene (reference sequence). CDR3 sequence (DNA): TGCAGTGCTCAGCCCAGCGGGAGTTACGAGCAGTACTTC. Translated: CSAQPSGSYEQYF.

J is TRBJ1-2 and V is TRBV6-6, with D unclear. Germline values: CDR1 MNHNY, CDR2 SVGAGI (reference sequence). The CDR3 contains 12 residues. V shed 7 bases and J shed 5 bases, with 11 bases lying between them. This chain's CDR3 is CASTPDYYGYTF. DNA of the CDR3: TGTGCCAGCACTCCAGATTATTATGGCTACACCTTC.

This clonotype was found a few times. J is TRBJ2-1 and V is TRBV2; D is undetermined. V was trimmed by 3 bases and J by 0 bases, leaving 6 bases between them. This CDR3 is 14 amino acids long. CDR1 and CDR2 (germline): SNHLY, FYNNEI. CDR3 in amino acids: CASSDVSSYNEQFF. CDR3 DNA sequence: TGTGCCAGCAGTGACGTCAGCTCCTACAATGAGCAGTTCTTC.

This clonotype occurred a few times. CDR3 coding DNA: TGTGCCAGCAGACCATACAGGGGTCGGGGCACTGAAGCTTTCTTT. Its protein product is CASRPYRGRGTEAFF. The chain joins TRBV6-5 to TRBJ1-1, with 7 bases aligning to TRBD1. The V segment lost 6 bases and the J segment 4 bases; nucleotides outside the gene matches: 11. The germline CDR1 and CDR2 sequences are MNHEY and SVGAGI. This CDR3 contains 15 residues.

The genes are TRBV12-3 or TRBV12-4 and TRBJ1-1; D uncertain. This CDR3 is built from 14 residues. Trimming stripped 0 bases from V and 7 bases from J, with 12 bases between. The DNA of the CDR3 is TGTGCCAGCAGTTTAGCGCGCCGCGGGAATGAAGCTTTCTTT. Its protein is CASSLARRGNEAFF.